This entry lists 31 T cell receptor beta chains sequenced from one sample in a study of T cells after somatic rescue of genetic block. TCRdb's copy holds only in-frame clones and misses some; the assay was immunoSEQ multiplex PCR. The table has 14,000 to 15,000 clones, 72% seen once. Source material: peripheral blood mononuclear cells (PBMCs). These TCRs come from a boy aged 5-17 years.

The chain links TRBV7-9 to TRBJ1-2; no definite D call. V was shortened by 4 bases and J by 9 bases, with 21 bases between the two germline ends. The CDR3 totals 15 residues. CDR1 is SEHNR and CDR2 is FQNEAQ in the germline V gene (reference sequence). The CDR3 here is CASSSGRDTKKCYTF. CDR3 DNA: TGTGCCAGCAGCTCCGGTCGGGATACGAAAAAATGCTACACCTTC.

J is TRBJ2-5 and V is TRBV5-1, with D perhaps given as TRBD1 or TRBD2 (5 bases each). The CDR3 spans 13 residues. Trimming pared 4 bases from V and 1 base from J, leaving 8 bases between. CDR1 is SGHRS, CDR2 YFSETQ, per germline. Here the CDR3 DNA reads TGCGCCAGCAGCCCCGGGGCCCAAGAGACCCAGTACTTC. Residues: CASSPGAQETQYF.

The chain couples TRBV7-9 to TRBJ2-3; no clear D gene. CDR1 and CDR2 (germline): SEHNR, FQNEAQ (reference sequence). Between the trimmed V and J ends, which lost 2 bases and 5 bases, there was a span of 11 bases. There are 14 residues in the CDR3. CDR3 sequence (DNA): TGTGCCAGCAGCTTATTGGGTTTGGGAGATACGCAGTATTTT. Translating gives CASSLLGLGDTQYF.

This chain links TRBV5-4 with TRBJ2-3, with TRBD2 identical over 8 bases. The CDR3 covers 15 residues. Germline values: CDR1 SGHNT, CDR2 YYREEE (reference sequence). V dropped 1 base and J dropped 0; count of bases not matched to a gene: 1. DNA for the CDR3: TGTGCCAGCAGCTTGTCTAGCGGGAGCACAGATACGCAGTATTTT. This sequence encodes CASSLSSGSTDTQYF.

The chain joins TRBV11-2 to TRBJ2-1; a weak D match, TRBD2 (5 bases). Germline V gene lookup returns CDR1 SGHAT and CDR2 FQNNGV. The CDR3 runs 14 residues. The V end was cut by 0 bases, the J end by 2 bases, with 5 bases between. CDR3 bases: TGTGCCAGCAGCTTAGACGGGACCTACAATGAGCAGTTCTTC. It translates to CASSLDGTYNEQFF.

The chain is built from TRBV5-1 and TRBJ2-1; 11 bases match TRBD2. Unmatched junction bases numbered 6, after V lost 0 bases and J lost 10 bases. This CDR3 contains 15 residues. Germline V gives CDR1 SGHRS, CDR2 YFSETQ. The CDR3 DNA sequence: TGCGCCAGCAGCTTGGGACTAGCGGGGATTGGGGAGCAGTTCTTC. This encodes CASSLGLAGIGEQFF.

The genes are TRBV6-5 and TRBJ2-6; no clear D gene. The ends were cut back, 2 bases at V and 4 bases at J, with 6 bases in the middle. The germline gives CDR1 MNHEY, CDR2 SVGAGI. This CDR3 region has 14 residues. CDR3 nucleotide sequence: TGTGCCAGCAGTTACAGGTCAGGGGCCAACGTCCTGACTTTC. It specifies CASSYRSGANVLTF.

The chain combines TRBV25-1 with TRBJ2-7; TRBD2 agrees at 10 bases. The length of the CDR3 is 14 residues. Germline V gene sequence: CDR1 MGHDK, CDR2 SYGVNS. Germline trimming cut 6 bases from V and 3 bases from J; bases unmatched to any gene: 5. The CDR3 DNA reads as TGTGCCAGCAGGAGAGCGGGAGGGAGCTACGAGCAGTACTTC. Translated, it gives CASRRAGGSYEQYF.

J is TRBJ2-7 and V is TRBV18; 9 bases agree with TRBD1. Germline V gene sequence: CDR1 KGHSH, CDR2 LQKENI. The CDR3 totals 15 residues. V shed 3 bases, J shed 7 bases, and the junction held 10 bases outside the gene matches. This CDR3 is CASSPTTSQGAEQYF. The CDR3 DNA sequence: TGTGCCAGCTCACCCACCACTTCACAGGGGGCAGAGCAGTACTTC.

The V and J genes are TRBV28 and TRBJ2-1, with 10 nucleotides matching TRBD2. CDR3 size: 14 residues. V dropped 7 bases and J dropped 9; count of bases not matched to a gene: 9. Germline CDR1 reads MDHEN; CDR2 reads SYDVKM. CDR3 protein: CASKEGLALLEQFF. In DNA form, the CDR3 reads TGTGCCAGCAAGGAGGGACTAGCGCTACTTGAGCAGTTCTTC.

This clone has a single count. The V gene is TRBV11-2, the J gene TRBJ2-7; weak D call: TRBD2 (6 bases). Trimming shortened V by 2 bases and J by 7 bases, and 18 bases separated the two germline ends. The CDR3 extends over 15 amino acids. Per germline, CDR1 SGHAT and CDR2 FQNNGV. The CDR3 loop reads CASSLTGEWGGEQYF. The CDR3 DNA reads TGTGCCAGCAGCTTAACGGGAGAATGGGGCGGGGAGCAGTACTTC.

The J gene is TRBJ2-7, the V gene TRBV4-2; D remains unclear. The V end was cut by 3 bases, the J end by 0 bases, with 15 bases between. The CDR3 sequence is 16 residues long. From germline, CDR1 is LGHNA and CDR2 YNFKEQ. The CDR3 loop reads CASSQLYGTGSYEQYF. The CDR3 DNA reads as TGTGCCAGCAGCCAGCTATATGGAACGGGCTCCTACGAGCAGTACTTC.

A few counts support this clone. The chain carries TRBV2 and TRBJ2-7, with D hard to call. Deletions cut 11 bases from V and 1 base from J, with 15 bases between. The CDR3 has 13 amino acids. Looked up from germline, CDR1 is SNHLY and CDR2 is FYNNEI. The CDR3 is CAASTTVSYEQYF. As DNA, the CDR3 is TGTGCCGCCAGCACCACAGTATCCTACGAGCAGTACTTC.

The chain is built from TRBV5-1 and TRBJ2-1; unclear D gene. Germline-derived CDR1 and CDR2 are SGHRS and YFSETQ. The CDR3 runs to 15 residues. Trimming removed 0 bases from V and 4 bases from J, with 11 bases in between. CDR3 bases: TGCGCCAGCAGCTTGGTAGGAGAGGTATACAATGAGCAGTTCTTC. It encodes CASSLVGEVYNEQFF.

This chain links TRBV6-1 with TRBJ1-5; TRBD1 aligns across 9 bases. The CDR3 has 13 amino acids. J gave up 11 bases and V 6 bases, and 8 bases lay outside the gene matches. Germline CDR1 reads MNHNS; CDR2 reads SASEGT. CDR3 protein: CASSRDRDLTQHF. CDR3 nucleotides: TGTGCCAGCAGCCGGGACAGGGATTTGACCCAGCATTTT.

The genes are TRBV27 and TRBJ2-5, with D perhaps matching TRBD1 (7 bases). The last part of the DNA fits TRBJ2-7 better; the J call may be wrong. Germline V gene lookup returns CDR1 MNHEY and CDR2 SMNVEV (reference sequence). The CDR3 runs to 13 residues. CDR3 nucleotides: TGTGCCAGCAGGATGACAGGGAGGTACGAGCAGTACTTC. Residues: CASRMTGRYEQYF.

Only a few counts were recorded for this clone. The chain is built from TRBV7-8 and TRBJ2-5, with 10 bases fitting TRBD1. Trimming cost V 5 bases and J 4 bases; bases outside gene matches: 7. The CDR3 length is 15 residues. Looked up from germline, CDR1 is SGHVS and CDR2 is FQNEAQ. The CDR3 spells CASSAGTGDRETQYF. CDR3 DNA: TGTGCCAGCAGCGCCGGGACAGGGGATAGAGAGACCCAGTACTTC.

This clone was recorded a few times. The chain links TRBV2 to TRBJ2-5; D is perhaps TRBD2 (6 bases). V was clipped by 6 bases and J by 1 base, with 12 bases between them. The CDR3 consists of 14 residues. Germline V gives CDR1 SNHLY, CDR2 FYNNEI. The CDR3 loop reads CASSGLAVQETQYF. The CDR3 nucleotides read TGTGCCAGCAGCGGTTTAGCGGTCCAAGAGACCCAGTACTTC.

This clone was counted only a few times. The chain couples TRBV28 to TRBJ2-7, with TRBD1 identical over 7 bases. Germline V gene data show CDR1 as MDHEN and CDR2 as SYDVKM. This CDR3 region has 14 residues. V shed 6 bases, J shed 4 bases, and the junction held 9 bases outside the gene matches. The CDR3 coding sequence is TGTGCCAGCAGCCATGGGACAGCCCCATACGAGCAGTACTTC. Translating gives CASSHGTAPYEQYF.

The chain recombines TRBV19 with TRBJ1-5; D not certain. The V end lost 3 bases, the J end lost 0 bases, and 6 bases lay between the germline ends. The CDR3 has 14 residues. Per the germline V gene, CDR1 is LNHDA and CDR2 is SQIVND (reference sequence). This CDR3 reads CASSMTFSNQPQHF. The CDR3 nucleotides are TGTGCCAGTAGTATGACCTTTAGCAATCAGCCCCAGCATTTT.

This clone turned up a few times. The chain has TRBV28 and TRBJ2-5, with 7 bases aligning to TRBD1. This CDR3 is built from 16 residues. The V segment lost 2 bases and the J segment 0 bases; nucleotides outside the gene matches: 6. Germline CDR1 is MDHEN and CDR2 is SYDVKM. Here the CDR3 DNA reads TGTGCCAGCAGTTTAAGTGACAGGGCGTACCAAGAGACCCAGTACTTC. This sequence encodes CASSLSDRAYQETQYF.

The chain joins TRBV10-3 to TRBJ2-1; 9 bases line up with TRBD2. Looked up from germline, CDR1 is ENHRY and CDR2 is SYGVKD. Germline trimming cut 8 bases from V and 15 bases from J; bases unmatched to any gene: 8. The CDR3 covers 11 residues. CDR3 sequence reads: CAIGGGGARFF. The CDR3 DNA follows: TGTGCCATCGGGGGCGGGGGGGCAAGGTTCTTC.

The V call is TRBV30, the J call TRBJ2-7; 8 bases are shared with TRBD1. J was trimmed by 2 bases and V by 1 base; bases with no gene match: 4. Per the germline V gene, CDR1 is GTSNPN and CDR2 is SVGIG (reference sequence). The CDR3 runs to 14 residues. CDR3 residues: CAWSDQGAAYEQYF. The CDR3 nucleotides read TGTGCCTGGAGTGACCAGGGGGCCGCCTACGAGCAGTACTTC.

Here the CDR3 reads CASSIDGLRTATNYGYTF. The CDR3 nucleotides are TGTGCCAGTAGTATAGATGGTCTTCGGACAGCTACTAACTATGGCTACACCTTC. The chain is built from TRBV19 and TRBJ1-2; D is possibly TRBD1 (6 bases). V lost 0 bases and J lost 0, with 17 bases in between. This CDR3 contains 18 residues. Germline lookup yields CDR1 LNHDA and CDR2 SQIVND (reference sequence).

This clone was observed a few times. The chain has TRBV11-1 and TRBJ1-2; D gene ambiguous. The CDR3 is made up of 12 amino acids. V was pared by 1 base and J by 8 bases, with 8 bases between. In germline, CDR1 is SGHAT, CDR2 FQDESV (reference sequence). The CDR3 nucleotides read TGTGCCAGCAGCTTAGGCGTGGGAGGCTACACCTTC. It is translated as CASSLGVGGYTF.

This clone was seen a handful of times. The CDR3 DNA reads TGTGCCAGCAGCTTAGGGGAGGGGGGAGATAGCAATCAGCCCCAGCATTTT. Protein product: CASSLGEGGDSNQPQHF. The V gene is TRBV7-9, the J gene TRBJ1-5, with a weak D call TRBD1 (6 bases). The germline gives CDR1 SEHNR, CDR2 FQNEAQ (reference sequence). The CDR3 is made up of 17 amino acids. V was cut by 1 base and J by 0 bases, with 13 bases left in between. Complete variable domain (other parts from reference TRBV7-9 and TRBJ1-5): DTGVSQNPRHKITKRGQNVTFRCDPISEHNRLYWYRQTLGQGPEFLTYFQNEAQLEKSRLLSDRFSAERPKGSFSTLEIQRTEQGDSAMYLCASSLGEGGDSNQPQHFGDGTRLSIL.

The chain's CDR3 is CASGRGSNTDTQYF. The CDR3 coding sequence is TGCGCCAGCGGCCGGGGCTCCAACACAGATACGCAGTATTTT. The rearrangement links TRBV10-1 to TRBJ2-3; D possibly uses TRBD1 or TRBD2 (5 bases each). V dropped 8 bases and J dropped 2 bases, with 14 bases sitting between them. This CDR3 contains 14 residues. In germline, CDR1 is WNHNN, CDR2 SYGVQD (reference sequence).

This clone was observed a few times. V and J are TRBV2 and TRBJ1-1, with TRBD1 identical over 7 bases. This CDR3 is 15 amino acids long. J gave up 5 bases and V 7 bases, and 13 bases lay outside the gene matches. Per the germline V gene, CDR1 is SNHLY and CDR2 is FYNNEI. Here the CDR3 reads CASNKDRLRDTEAFF. The CDR3 bases are TGTGCCAGCAATAAGGACAGGCTCCGGGATACTGAAGCTTTCTTT.

V usage is TRBV6-6 and J usage is TRBJ1-2; no firm D call. In germline, CDR1 is MNHNY, CDR2 SVGAGI (reference sequence). The CDR3 spans 14 residues. Trimming removed 0 bases from V and 0 bases from J, with 5 bases in between. The CDR3 region has the DNA TGTGCCAGCAGTTACTCGCGTGCTAACTATGGCTACACCTTC. Protein: CASSYSRANYGYTF.

The V and J genes are TRBV7-9 and TRBJ1-1, with D maybe TRBD1 (5 bases). Deletions cut 0 bases from V and 0 bases from J, with 8 bases between. This CDR3 is 15 amino acids long. Germline V gene lookup returns CDR1 SEHNR and CDR2 FQNEAQ (reference sequence). This CDR3 is CASSLAGTLNTEAFF. The CDR3 DNA is TGTGCCAGCAGCTTAGCCGGGACTTTGAACACTGAAGCTTTCTTT.

The rearrangement uses TRBV10-3 and TRBJ2-4, with 16 positions matching TRBD2. The V and J ends lost 5 bases and 9 bases, in that order; junction bases with no gene match: 7. The CDR3 runs to 16 residues. The germline V gene encodes CDR1 ENHRY and CDR2 SYGVKD. The CDR3 loop reads CAISPGTSGGESIQYF. The DNA of the CDR3 is TGTGCCATCAGTCCTGGGACTAGCGGGGGGGAGAGCATTCAGTACTTC.